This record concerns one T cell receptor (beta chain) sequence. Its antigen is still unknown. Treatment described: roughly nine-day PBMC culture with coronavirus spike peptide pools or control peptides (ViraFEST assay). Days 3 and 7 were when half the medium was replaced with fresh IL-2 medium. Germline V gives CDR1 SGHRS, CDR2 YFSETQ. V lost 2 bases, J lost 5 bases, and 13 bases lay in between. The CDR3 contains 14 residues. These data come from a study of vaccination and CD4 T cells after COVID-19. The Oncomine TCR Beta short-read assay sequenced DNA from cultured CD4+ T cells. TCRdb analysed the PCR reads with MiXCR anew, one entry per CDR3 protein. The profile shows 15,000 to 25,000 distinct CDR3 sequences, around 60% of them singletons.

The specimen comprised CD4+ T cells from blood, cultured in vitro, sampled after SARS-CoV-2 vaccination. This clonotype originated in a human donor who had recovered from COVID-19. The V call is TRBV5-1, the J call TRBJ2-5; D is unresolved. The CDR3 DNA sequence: TGCGCCAGCAGCTTTTGGGTAGCACAGGAGACCCAGTACTTC. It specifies CASSFWVAQETQYF.